These T cell receptor beta chains were read from a single sample in a study of blood T cells in healthy people across ages. TCRdb recomputed calls from the 5' RACE reads with MiXCR, one row per CDR3 protein. The data show roughly 720,000 distinct CDR3 sequences, about 55% seen once. Sequences were obtained from blood. These receptors all stem from an older man in good health. The CDR3 runs from the conserved cysteine through the conserved F or W. A D gene is named only where the DNA matches it firmly. A clone size is listed for some rows: how often the clone was seen (once, few, many), or a class if it is expanded.

CDR3 DNA	CDR3 protein	J gene	V gene	CDR3 length	D gene	clone size
TGTGCCAGCAGCGAACAGGGTTATGAGCAGTTCTTC	CASSEQGYEQFF	TRBJ2-1	TRBV21-1	12	NA	few
TGTGCCAGCAGTACCCCCCGCGAGGTTAGCACAGATACGCAGTATTTT	CASSTPREVSTDTQYF	TRBJ2-3	TRBV12-3/TRBV12-4	16	NA	NA
TGTGCCAGCAGCCCTAGCGGGCGGCTAGGGTTCACAGATACGCAGTATTTT	CASSPSGRLGFTDTQYF	TRBJ2-3	TRBV11-2	17	TRBD2	few
TGTGCCAGCAGCTCCAGGACTAGCGGAGGGGAATTTTTGGGCAATGAGCAGTTCTTC	CASSSRTSGGEFLGNEQFF	TRBJ2-1	TRBV7-9	19	TRBD2	NA
TGTGCCAGCAGCTGGCCGGGACAGATCCAAGAGACCCAGTACTTC	CASSWPGQIQETQYF	TRBJ2-5	TRBV5-6	15	TRBD1	NA
TGCAGTGCTAGAGAGGGGGCCGGGGGGAGTTATAATTCACCCCTCCACTTT	CSAREGAGGSYNSPLHF	TRBJ1-6	TRBV20-1	17	NA	NA
TGTGCCAGCAGTTGGGGACTATACAATGAGCAGTTCTTC	CASSWGLYNEQFF	TRBJ2-1	TRBV12-3/TRBV12-4	13	TRBD2	NA
TGTGCCAGCAGTCGGGAGCTAGCGGCACCCTACAATGAGCAGTTCTTC	CASSRELAAPYNEQFF	TRBJ2-1	TRBV2	16	TRBD2	NA
TGTGCCATCAGTGAGTCCCGAGGCCAAGAGACCCAGTACTTC	CAISESRGQETQYF	TRBJ2-5	TRBV10-3	14	NA	many
TGTGCCAGCCCCCGGACAGGCCGGGCGAGCACAGATACGCAGTATTTT	CASPRTGRASTDTQYF	TRBJ2-3	TRBV6-1	16	TRBD1	NA
TGTGCCAGCAGCATAAAGCTAGCGGGAGGGGGGAGCGAGCAGTACTTC	CASSIKLAGGGSEQYF	TRBJ2-7	TRBV7-2	16	TRBD2	once
TGTGCCAGCAGCGTAGAACGAGCGAGCACAGATACGCAGTATTTT	CASSVERASTDTQYF	TRBJ2-3	TRBV9	15	NA	NA
TGCAGCGTTAAGGGACTAGCGATCTACGAGCAGTACTTC	CSVKGLAIYEQYF	TRBJ2-7	TRBV29-1	13	TRBD2	few
TGTGCCACCAGTGACCCTACTAGCGGGAGCGCTACAGAGCAGTACTTC	CATSDPTSGSATEQYF	TRBJ2-7	TRBV24-1	16	TRBD2	NA
TGCAGCGGGGGACAGGCCCTTATGGACATTCAGTACTTC	CSGGQALMDIQYF	TRBJ2-4	TRBV29-1	13	TRBD1	many
TGCAGTGCTAGAGATTCGGCGGGTCTCTCCTACGAGCAGTACTTC	CSARDSAGLSYEQYF	TRBJ2-7	TRBV20-1	15	NA	few
TGCAGTGCTCCCCAGGACAGGGACACGTATGGCTACACCTTC	CSAPQDRDTYGYTF	TRBJ1-2	TRBV20-1	14	TRBD1	NA
TGTGCCAGTTCTGACCCGGGACTATCTAACATTCAGTACTTC	CASSDPGLSNIQYF	TRBJ2-4	TRBV2	14	TRBD2	NA
TGTGCCAGCAGTATGGACAGAGCCTACGAGCAGTACTTC	CASSMDRAYEQYF	TRBJ2-7	TRBV27	13	NA	NA
TGTGCCAGCAGTTCAAAAAGTAGTATAACGCTCCAAGAGACCCAGTACTTC	CASSSKSSITLQETQYF	TRBJ2-5	TRBV5-4	17	NA	NA
TGTGCCAGCAGTCCAACCCAAGAGACCCAGTACTTC	CASSPTQETQYF	TRBJ2-5	TRBV7-9	12	NA	many
TGCAGCGTCCAACCTTACAGGGTAATTAACACTGAAGCTTTCTTT	CSVQPYRVINTEAFF	TRBJ1-1	TRBV29-1	15	NA	NA
TGTGCCAGCAGCTGGGGACTCTACGAGCAGTACTTC	CASSWGLYEQYF	TRBJ2-7	TRBV7-9	12	NA	NA
TGCAGTGCGGAGGGGCGGCTAGCGGGAGTCAATGAGCAGTTCTTC	CSAEGRLAGVNEQFF	TRBJ2-1	TRBV20-1	15	TRBD2	once
TGCAGTGCTAGAGCCGGACTAGCGGGAAGAGGTGAGCAGTTCTTC	CSARAGLAGRGEQFF	TRBJ2-1	TRBV20-1	15	TRBD2	NA
TGTGCCACCAGTGATTCGGACAGGTTGGGGGAGCAGTACTTC	CATSDSDRLGEQYF	TRBJ2-7	TRBV24-1	14	TRBD1	few
TGCAGTGCCCCCGGGGCCTCCACAGATACGCAGTATTTT	CSAPGASTDTQYF	TRBJ2-3	TRBV20-1	13	NA	few
TGCAGCGTAAAACGGACAGGATGGGAGACCCAGTACTTC	CSVKRTGWETQYF	TRBJ2-5	TRBV29-1	13	TRBD1	few
TGTGCCACCAGCAGAGATCGGTGGGATACGCAGTATTTT	CATSRDRWDTQYF	TRBJ2-3	TRBV15	13	NA	NA
TGCAGTGCTAGGGCCGGGACAACCGGGGAGCTGTTTTTT	CSARAGTTGELFF	TRBJ2-2	TRBV20-1	13	NA	once
TGTGCCAGCAGTCCCCCGGGGTTAGGGAAATACAATGAGCAGTACTTC	CASSPPGLGKYNEQYF	TRBJ2-7	TRBV28	16	NA	NA
TGTGCCAGCAGCGTACCTGGAGCGGGAGGCCGGGATGAGCAGTACTTC	CASSVPGAGGRDEQYF	TRBJ2-7	TRBV11-2	16	TRBD2	NA
TGTGCCCACGGGGGGGACATGCCGAACTACAATGAGCAGTACTTC	CAHGGDMPNYNEQYF	TRBJ2-5	TRBV14	15	TRBD2	NA
TGTGCCAGCAGCGCCGGGGACAGCATCTCCAAAAACATTCAGTACTTC	CASSAGDSISKNIQYF	TRBJ2-4	TRBV9	16	TRBD1	few
TGTGCCAGCAGCCCTCGACTAGCGGGAGACCCCTACAATGAGCAGTTCTTC	CASSPRLAGDPYNEQFF	TRBJ2-1	TRBV13	17	TRBD2	NA
TGCGCCAGCAGCTTTGGGCAGGGAGGGCTTATGAACACTGAAGCTTTCTTT	CASSFGQGGLMNTEAFF	TRBJ1-1	TRBV5-1	17	NA	few